The 19 T cell receptor beta chains in this list originate from one sample, sequenced in a study of shared clonotypes between healthy human individuals. CD45RO-negative, CCR7-selected cells formed the naive CD8 fraction, which excluded terminally differentiated effector memory CD45RA+ cells. The method was immunoSEQ multiplex PCR; TCRdb's version includes in-frame clones alone and lacks a portion of them. The data contain 600,000 or so clones, 95% to 98% of them singletons. The sequenced material came from naive CD8+ T cells sorted from blood. The receptors originated from a man aged 30 to 39 in good health.

Turning to this clone: Distinct nucleotide sequences in the sample also encode this CDR3. The chain carries TRBV7-9 and TRBJ2-5; D remains unclear. Trimming took off 5 bases at V and 4 bases at J, with 5 bases between the two ends. The length of the CDR3 is 11 residues. Germline CDR1 SEHNR, CDR2 FQNEAQ (reference sequence). The CDR3 bases are TGTGCCAGCAGCCCAGGAGAGACCCAGTACTTC. Amino acids: CASSPGETQYF.

The V gene is TRBV9, the J gene TRBJ2-7; 11 bases line up with TRBD2. J lost 6 bases, V lost 2 bases, and 4 bases had no gene match. This CDR3 spans 14 amino acids. From germline, CDR1 is SGDLS and CDR2 YYNGEE. The DNA for the CDR3 is TGTGCCAGCAGCGTGGGGCTAGCGGGAGGCGAGCAGTACTTC. Translating it yields CASSVGLAGGEQYF.

The chain joins TRBV27 to TRBJ2-7, with D unresolved. There are 14 residues in the CDR3. V shed 2 bases and J shed 2 bases, with 10 bases lying between them. Germline V gives CDR1 MNHEY, CDR2 SMNVEV (reference sequence). The CDR3 region has the DNA TGTGCCAGCAGTTTAGACGGGTCAGCCTACGAGCAGTACTTC. This gives the protein CASSLDGSAYEQYF.

Regarding this clone: Its ends do not fully match the called genes, so a read error is possible. This sample also contains other DNA sequences that code for the same CDR3. The chain carries TRBV7-6 and TRBJ2-7; TRBD1 might be the D (5 bases). Germline V gene data show CDR1 as SGHVS and CDR2 as FNYEAQ. The CDR3 contains 13 residues. The CDR3 reads CASSLDTSYEQYF. CDR3 coding DNA: TGCGCCAGCAGCTTGGACACGTCCTACGAGCAGTACTTC.

The count of this clone is one. This rearrangement joins TRBV5-4 to TRBJ2-5; TRBD2 matches 11 bases. The CDR3 consists of 17 residues. Trimming removed 1 base from V and 5 bases from J; junction bases left unmatched: 10. The germline gives CDR1 SGHNT, CDR2 YYREEE (reference sequence). The CDR3 bases are TGTGCCAGCAGCTTGAGGGGTAGCGGGAGGGCCGAGGAGACCCAGTACTTC. Its translation is CASSLRGSGRAEETQYF.

The CDR3 reads CASQQGSAEAFF. The CDR3 nucleotides are TGTGCCAGTCAACAGGGGAGTGCTGAAGCTTTCTTT. The chain recombines TRBV19 with TRBJ1-1, with 7 bases that match TRBD1. The CDR3 sequence is 12 residues long. Per germline, CDR1 LNHDA and CDR2 SQIVND (reference sequence). V shed 8 bases, J shed 6 bases, and the junction held 6 bases outside the gene matches. The full variable domain, completed using reference TRBV19 and TRBJ1-1, is DGGITQSPKYLFRKEGQNVTLSCEQNLNHDAMYWYRQDPGQGLRLIYYSQIVNDFQKGDIAEGYSVSREKKESFPLTVTSAQKNPTAFYLCASQQGSAEAFFGQGTRLTVV.

This chain connects TRBV7-9 to TRBJ2-7; D may correspond to TRBD1 or TRBD2 (6 bases each). Germline V gene data show CDR1 as SEHNR and CDR2 as FQNEAQ (reference sequence). V lost 6 bases, J lost 5 bases, and 14 bases lay in between. This CDR3 is 13 amino acids long. The CDR3 region has the DNA TGTGCCAGCAGGGCCCCAGGGGAGGACGAGCAGTACTTC. This encodes CASRAPGEDEQYF.

The rearrangement joins TRBV13 to TRBJ1-1, with D possibly being TRBD1 (5 bases). CDR3 length equals 17 residues. In germline, CDR1 is PRHDT, CDR2 FYEKMQ (reference sequence). Between the trimmed V and J ends, which lost 2 bases and 0 bases, there was a span of 16 bases. The CDR3: CASSLSVGQGMNTEAFF. CDR3 nucleotide sequence: TGTGCCAGCAGCTTATCAGTTGGTCAGGGAATGAACACTGAAGCTTTCTTT.

This clone was seen once. V usage is TRBV11-2 and J usage is TRBJ2-1, with a tentative D call TRBD2 (6 bases). V gave up 0 bases and J gave up 4 bases, with 13 bases separating them. This CDR3 is built from 16 residues. Germline V gene sequence: CDR1 SGHAT, CDR2 FQNNGV. The CDR3 DNA sequence: TGTGCCAGCAGCTTAGATCTAGAGGGAGGATACAATGAGCAGTTCTTC. Amino acids: CASSLDLEGGYNEQFF.

The CDR3 nucleotides are TGTGCCAGCAGCCCGGGACCTCTACTCACAGATACGCAGTATTTT. As protein: CASSPGPLLTDTQYF. The chain uses TRBV11-2 and TRBJ2-3; D tentatively fits TRBD1 or TRBD2 (5 bases each). The germline V and J ends were trimmed by 5 bases and 2 bases, with 14 bases remaining between them. There are 15 residues in the CDR3. Germline CDR1 SGHAT, CDR2 FQNNGV.

V and J are TRBV29-1 and TRBJ2-7; 7 bases line up with TRBD1. Germline values: CDR1 SQVTM, CDR2 ANQGSEA. The junction had 3 bases not matched to a gene; V was cut back by 4 bases and J by 0 bases. The CDR3 spans 13 residues. CDR3 protein: CSVGAGGSYEQYF. For the CDR3, the DNA is TGCAGCGTTGGAGCAGGGGGCTCCTACGAGCAGTACTTC.

This chain connects TRBV5-5 to TRBJ2-1; the match to TRBD1 covers 9 bases. CDR1 SGHKS and CDR2 YYEKEE come from the germline V gene (reference sequence). With 4 bases clipped from V and 5 bases from J, the junction kept 10 bases outside the gene matches. This CDR3 contains 16 residues. The CDR3 here is CASSAPGQGKDNEQFF. DNA for the CDR3: TGTGCCAGCAGCGCACCAGGACAGGGGAAAGACAATGAGCAGTTCTTC.

The V and J genes are TRBV20-1 and TRBJ2-2; no firm D call. Germline CDR1 and CDR2: DFQATT and SNEGSKA (reference sequence). V lost 0 bases and J 9 bases, leaving 5 bases between the germline ends. This CDR3 spans 11 amino acids. CDR3 DNA: TGCAGTGCTAGAGATCAGAGGGAGCTGTTTTTT. It specifies CSARDQRELFF.

The chain has TRBV10-3 and TRBJ2-5; D assignment may be TRBD1 or TRBD2 (5 bases each). CDR1 and CDR2 (germline): ENHRY, SYGVKD. V lost 0 bases, J lost 7 bases, and 15 bases lay in between. The CDR3 contains 15 residues. The CDR3 spells CAISESRVDSGTQYF. In DNA, the CDR3 is TGTGCCATCAGTGAGTCGAGGGTCGACAGCGGGACCCAGTACTTC.

In its sample, this clone was seen once. The chain links TRBV2 to TRBJ1-3; no clear D. Germline CDR1 and CDR2: SNHLY and FYNNEI. The CDR3 sequence is 15 residues long. V was pared by 6 bases and J by 0 bases, with 12 bases between. This chain's CDR3 is CASRPVASSGNTIYF. In DNA form, the CDR3 reads TGTGCCAGCAGGCCGGTCGCTTCCTCTGGAAACACCATATATTTT. The complete variable domain, with remaining parts taken from reference TRBV2 and TRBJ1-3, reads EPEVTQTPSHQVTQMGQEVILRCVPISNHLYFYWYRQILGQKVEFLVSFYNNEISEKSEIFDDQFSVERPDGSNFTLKIRSTKLEDSAMYFCASRPVASSGNTIYFGEGSWLTVV.

Worth noting for this clone: Germline is not matched at one junction end, which may reflect a read error. J is TRBJ2-1 and V is TRBV2, with D possibly being TRBD1 or TRBD2 (5 bases each). The CDR3 sequence is 15 residues long. Germline V lookup: CDR1 SNHLY, CDR2 FYNNEI. The CDR3 region is CASKPGDLFYIEQFF. The CDR3 DNA sequence: TGTGCCAGCAAGCCTGGGGACCTTTTCTACATTGAGCAGTTCTTC.

J is TRBJ2-6 and V is TRBV4-2; TRBD2 matches 12 bases. CDR1 is LGHNA and CDR2 is YNFKEQ in the germline V gene. V shed 8 bases, J shed 0 bases, and the junction held 5 bases outside the gene matches. This CDR3 is built from 17 residues. CDR3 loop: CASRPSGRASGANVLTF. In DNA, the CDR3 is TGTGCCAGCCGCCCTAGCGGGAGGGCCTCTGGGGCCAACGTCCTGACTTTC.

The chain joins TRBV5-5 to TRBJ2-1, with 11 nucleotides matching TRBD2. From germline, CDR1 is SGHKS and CDR2 YYEKEE (reference sequence). This CDR3 has 16 amino acids. Unmatched junction bases numbered 9, after V lost 1 base and J lost 9 bases. CDR3: CASSLRTSGRDGEQFF. The DNA for the CDR3 is TGTGCCAGCAGCTTGCGGACTAGCGGGCGGGATGGTGAGCAGTTCTTC.

The chain recombines TRBV7-8 with TRBJ2-7; the D gene is possibly TRBD2 (5 bases). The V end lost 3 bases, the J end lost 0 bases, and 15 bases lay between the germline ends. Germline CDR1 and CDR2: SGHVS and FQNEAQ. This CDR3 has 16 residues. The CDR3 is CASSFEAEVSSYEQYF. DNA of the CDR3: TGTGCCAGCAGCTTTGAGGCGGAGGTAAGCTCCTACGAGCAGTACTTC.